The entry below gives a single T cell receptor (beta chain) sequence along with its context. V was clipped by 0 bases and J by 7 bases; unmatched bases: 4. The CDR3 length is 15 residues. Germline CDR1 is SGHKS and CDR2 is YYEKEE (reference sequence). The data originate from a study of shared clonotypes between healthy human individuals. Study information: Every donor yielded three CD4 naive, three CD4 memory, two CD8 naive and one CD8 memory plate.

Naive-designated CD8 cells lacked CD45RO, were positively enriched for CCR7, and omitted terminally differentiated effector memory CD45RA+ cells. Participating donors were healthy, HIV-negative adults free of recent acute infections or vaccinations. Produced via immunoSEQ multiplex PCR; TCRdb's table is partial and in-frame only. This table holds 550,000 to 750,000 clones, around 90% found once. This TCR was sampled from a man aged 30 to 39 in good health. Sequenced sample: naive CD8+ T cells sorted from blood. V gene TRBV5-5 combines with J gene TRBJ2-2, with TRBD1 matching 9 bases. The CDR3 nucleotides are TGTGCCAGCAGCTTGGGGGACAGGGTTTTCGGGGAGCTGTTTTTT. It is translated as CASSLGDRVFGELFF.